A selection of T cell receptor beta chains follows, all from one sample in a study of blood T cell repertoires in COVID-19. The table came from immunoSEQ multiplex PCR; TCRdb's copy has only in-frame clones and leaves some out. The table lists roughly 50,000 clones, 79% of them singletons, with approximately 3.8% in the top ten. The specimen sequenced was peripheral blood. The receptors derive from a man aged 60-69 years with acute or convalescent COVID-19. The CDR3 runs from the conserved cysteine through the conserved F or W. The order of the fields is clone size, J gene, D gene, V gene, CDR3 protein, CDR3 DNA. D genes are given only for firm matches. The size entry is marked missing in some rows and otherwise reads once, few, many or a size class.

>.|TRBJ2-2|TRBD2|TRBV5-1
CASSPGLVNTGELFF
TGCGCCAGCAGCCCGGGACTAGTGAACACCGGGGAGCTGTTTTTT
>once|TRBJ1-4|.|TRBV27
CASSVFGGNEKLFF
TGTGCCAGCAGTGTCTTCGGGGGTAATGAAAAACTGTTTTTT
>few|TRBJ1-2|.|TRBV5-1
CASSFAAHYGYTF
TGCGCCAGCAGCTTCGCGGCCCACTATGGCTACACCTTC
>.|TRBJ2-7|.|TRBV5-8
CASSLTAGQGYEQYF
TGTGCCAGCAGCCTAACCGCCGGGCAGGGCTACGAGCAGTACTTC
>.|TRBJ2-5|.|TRBV28
CASRLGRETKTQYF
TGTGCCAGCAGACTCGGACGGGAGACAAAGACCCAGTACTTC
>.|TRBJ1-2|TRBD1|TRBV5-1
CASSLNKDTGGLEGYTF
TGCGCCAGCAGCTTGAATAAGGATACAGGGGGCCTGGAAGGCTACACCTTC
>.|TRBJ2-7|TRBD1|TRBV6-5
CASSYGGQGFHEQYF
TGTGCCAGCAGTTACGGGGGACAGGGGTTCCACGAGCAGTACTTC
>.|TRBJ1-6|.|TRBV18
CASSPSPGESPLHF
TGTGCCAGCTCACCATCTCCAGGGGAGTCACCCCTCCACTTT
>.|TRBJ2-2|TRBD1|TRBV11-2
CASSLLGDSRKGGELFF
TGTGCCAGCAGCTTGCTAGGGGACAGTCGTAAGGGCGGGGAGCTGTTTTTT
>.|TRBJ2-3|TRBD1|TRBV7-9
CASSPTGGYTDTQYF
TGTGCCAGCAGCCCAACAGGGGGTTACACAGATACGCAGTATTTT
>.|TRBJ1-3|.|TRBV28
CASSYGRAGAGNTIYF
TGTGCCAGCAGTTATGGCCGGGCAGGGGCTGGAAACACCATATATTTT
>once|TRBJ1-4|.|TRBV7-8
CASSPSAGQEKLFF
TGTGCCAGCAGCCCTTCAGCGGGTCAAGAAAAACTGTTTTTT
>.|TRBJ2-7|TRBD2|TRBV18
CASSPPSGAWRAEQYF
TGTGCCAGCTCACCACCGAGCGGGGCTTGGAGAGCCGAGCAGTACTTC
>.|TRBJ1-3|.|TRBV18
CASSPRGLGRSGNTIYF
TGTGCCAGCTCACCCCGTGGACTAGGCAGATCCGGAAACACCATATATTTT
>.|TRBJ1-5|.|TRBV19
CASSTRQLNQPQHF
TGTGCCAGTAGTACTAGACAGCTCAATCAGCCCCAGCATTTT
>.|TRBJ1-1|TRBD1|TRBV28
CASDQGANTEAFF
TGTGCCAGCGACCAGGGGGCGAACACTGAAGCTTTCTTT
>few|TRBJ2-7|TRBD2|TRBV4-2
CASSQDGAGAYEQYF
TGTGCCAGCAGCCAGGATGGAGCGGGGGCCTACGAGCAGTACTTC
>.|TRBJ1-1|TRBD1|TRBV6-2/TRBV6-3
CASSLGQGSMNTEAFF
TGTGCCAGCAGCCTCGGACAGGGTAGCATGAACACTGAAGCTTTCTTT
>.|TRBJ2-5|TRBD1|TRBV29-1
CSLLTGTAPGTQYF
TGCAGCCTATTGACCGGGACAGCCCCGGGGACCCAGTACTTC
>.|TRBJ2-1|.|TRBV23-1
CASSQSDRFDTFSSYNEQFF
TGCGCCAGCAGTCAATCAGACAGATTCGACACCTTTAGCTCCTACAATGAGCAGTTCTTC
>.|TRBJ2-5|TRBD1|TRBV18
CASSLGQGTETQYF
TGTGCCAGCTCACTTGGACAGGGAACAGAGACCCAGTACTTC
>.|TRBJ2-1|TRBD2|TRBV2
CASSPLANSYNEQFF
TGTGCCAGCAGTCCACTAGCGAACTCCTACAATGAGCAGTTCTTC
>.|TRBJ2-7|TRBD1|TRBV6-5
CASSDSNRGRGEQYF
TGTGCCAGCAGTGACTCCAACAGGGGAAGGGGCGAGCAGTACTTC
>.|TRBJ1-1|TRBD1|TRBV5-5
CASSLARTGRVGGNTEAFF
TGTGCCAGCAGCTTGGCCCGGACAGGAAGGGTAGGAGGCAACACTGAAGCTTTCTTT
>.|TRBJ2-2|TRBD1|TRBV5-6
CASSLRQGFLRSGELFF
TGTGCCAGCAGCTTAAGACAGGGTTTCCTAAGGTCCGGGGAGCTGTTTTTT
>.|TRBJ1-5|.|TRBV19
CASSRSRDTNQPQHF
TGTGCCAGTAGTAGGTCTCGGGACACCAATCAGCCCCAGCATTTT
>.|TRBJ2-2|.|TRBV12-5
CASGEGQSDTGELFF
TGTGCTAGTGGGGAGGGACAGTCGGACACCGGGGAGCTGTTTTTT